This T cell receptor (beta chain) was recovered during a study of CD8 T cells in ankylosing spondylitis. The study's findings and limits: Within peripheral blood, clones linked to disease were CD8+ and relatively rare. Clones linked to disease were reported to show significant enrichment in matched ankylosing spondylitis synovial fluid. Within ankylosing spondylitis blood, a TCR beta motif made up of under 10 highly homologous variants appeared to be characteristic.

The CDR3 is made up of 18 amino acids. Germline CDR1 and CDR2: MDHEN and SYDVKM. Trimming took 4 bases from V and 5 from J, leaving 25 bases between them. There are many counts of this clonotype. The antigen remains unidentified. A single record per CDR3 protein comes from TCRdb applying MiXCR to the 5' RACE reads. The table records 500,000 to 650,000 distinct CDR3 sequences, 5.3% of them present only once. This chain connects TRBV28 to TRBJ2-3, with D perhaps TRBD2 (5 bases). This clonotype was obtained from a male donor with ankylosing spondylitis. The sequencing sample was made of blood, either unsorted or a sorted T cell fraction (not recorded which). This chain's CDR3 is CASSSSGLGEHLIDTQYF. Written as DNA, the CDR3 is TGTGCCAGCAGTTCTTCAGGTCTCGGGGAGCACCTAATAGATACGCAGTATTTT.